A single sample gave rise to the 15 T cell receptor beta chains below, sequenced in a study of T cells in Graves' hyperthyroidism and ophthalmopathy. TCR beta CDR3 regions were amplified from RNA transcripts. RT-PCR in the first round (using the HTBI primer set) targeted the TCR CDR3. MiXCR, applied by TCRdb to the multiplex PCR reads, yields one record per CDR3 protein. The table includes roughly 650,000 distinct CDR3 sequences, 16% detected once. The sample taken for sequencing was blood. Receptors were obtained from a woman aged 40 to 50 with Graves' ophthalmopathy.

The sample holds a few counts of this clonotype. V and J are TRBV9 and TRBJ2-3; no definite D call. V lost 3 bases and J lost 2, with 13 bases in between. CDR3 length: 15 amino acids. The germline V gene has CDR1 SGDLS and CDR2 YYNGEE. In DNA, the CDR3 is TGTGCCAGCAGCGCAGACGTAGGATTCACAGATACGCAGTATTTT. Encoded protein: CASSADVGFTDTQYF.

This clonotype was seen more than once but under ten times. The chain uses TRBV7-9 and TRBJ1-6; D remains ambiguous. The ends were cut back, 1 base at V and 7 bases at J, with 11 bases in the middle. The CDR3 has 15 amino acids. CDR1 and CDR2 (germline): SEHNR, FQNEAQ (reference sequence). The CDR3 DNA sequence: TGTGCCAGCAGCTTAGTTGGGCAGGACAATTCACCCCTCCACTTT. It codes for CASSLVGQDNSPLHF.

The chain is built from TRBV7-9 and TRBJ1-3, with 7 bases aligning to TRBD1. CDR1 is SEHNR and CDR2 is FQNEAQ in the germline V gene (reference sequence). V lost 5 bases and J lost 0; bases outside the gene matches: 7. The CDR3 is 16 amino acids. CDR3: CASSPRGTASGNTIYF. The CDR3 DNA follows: TGTGCCAGCAGCCCCCGGGGGACAGCCTCTGGAAACACCATATATTTT. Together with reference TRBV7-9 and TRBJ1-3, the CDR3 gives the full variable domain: DTGVSQNPRHKITKRGQNVTFRCDPISEHNRLYWYRQTLGQGPEFLTYFQNEAQLEKSRLLSDRFSAERPKGSFSTLEIQRTEQGDSAMYLCASSPRGTASGNTIYFGEGSWLTVV.

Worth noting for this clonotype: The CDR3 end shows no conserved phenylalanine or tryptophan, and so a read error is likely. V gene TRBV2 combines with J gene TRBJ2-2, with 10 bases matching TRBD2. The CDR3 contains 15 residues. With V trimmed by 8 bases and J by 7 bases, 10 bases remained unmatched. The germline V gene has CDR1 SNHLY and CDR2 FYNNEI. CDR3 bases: TGTGCCAGCTCCCACGAGCGGGGGGGGCACGGGGAGCTGTTTCTT. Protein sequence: CASSHERGGHGELFL.

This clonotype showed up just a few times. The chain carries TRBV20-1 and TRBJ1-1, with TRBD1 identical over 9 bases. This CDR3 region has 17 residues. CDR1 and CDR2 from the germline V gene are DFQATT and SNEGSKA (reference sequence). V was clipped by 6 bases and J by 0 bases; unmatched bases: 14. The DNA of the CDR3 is TGCAGTGCGCAAACCGGGACAGGGATGAGGGTGAACACTGAAGCTTTCTTT. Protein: CSAQTGTGMRVNTEAFF.

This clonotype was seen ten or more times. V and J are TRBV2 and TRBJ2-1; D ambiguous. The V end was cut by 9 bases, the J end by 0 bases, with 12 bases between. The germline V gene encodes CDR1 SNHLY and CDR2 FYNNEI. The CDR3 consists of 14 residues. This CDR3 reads CASAPYSSYNEQFF. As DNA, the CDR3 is TGTGCCAGTGCCCCCTATAGCTCCTACAATGAGCAGTTCTTC.

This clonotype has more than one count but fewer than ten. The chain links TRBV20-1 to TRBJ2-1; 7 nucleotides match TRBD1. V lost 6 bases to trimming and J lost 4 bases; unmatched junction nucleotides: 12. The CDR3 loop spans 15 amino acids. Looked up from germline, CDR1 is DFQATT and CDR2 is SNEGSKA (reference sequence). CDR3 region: CSALRQGGAYNEQFF. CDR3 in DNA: TGCAGTGCGCTTCGGCAAGGGGGCGCTTACAATGAGCAGTTCTTC.

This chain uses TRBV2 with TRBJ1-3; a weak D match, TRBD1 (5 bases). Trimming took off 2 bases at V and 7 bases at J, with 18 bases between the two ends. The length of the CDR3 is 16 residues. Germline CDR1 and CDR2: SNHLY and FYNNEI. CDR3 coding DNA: TGTGCCAGCAGTGAATTGCGGGACCCGGGAGGGAACACCATATATTTT. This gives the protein CASSELRDPGGNTIYF.

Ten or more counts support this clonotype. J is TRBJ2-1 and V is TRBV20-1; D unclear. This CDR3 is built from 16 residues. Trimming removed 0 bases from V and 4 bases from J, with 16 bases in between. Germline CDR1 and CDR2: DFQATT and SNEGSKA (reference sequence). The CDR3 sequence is CSARDSVEVDYNEQFF. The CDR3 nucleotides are TGCAGTGCTAGAGATTCCGTCGAGGTCGATTACAATGAGCAGTTCTTC.

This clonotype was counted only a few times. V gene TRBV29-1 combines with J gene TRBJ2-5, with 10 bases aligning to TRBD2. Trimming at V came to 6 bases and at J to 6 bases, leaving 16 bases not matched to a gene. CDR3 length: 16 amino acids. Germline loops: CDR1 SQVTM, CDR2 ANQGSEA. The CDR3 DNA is TGCAGCGTGGGGGATACGCTAGCGGGAGTCGGGAAGACCCAGTACTTC. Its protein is CSVGDTLAGVGKTQYF. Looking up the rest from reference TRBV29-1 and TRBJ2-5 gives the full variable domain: SAVISQKPSRDICQRGTSLTIQCQVDSQVTMMFWYRQQPGQSLTLIATANQGSEATYESGFVIDKFPISRPNLTFSTLTVSNMSPEDSSIYLCSVGDTLAGVGKTQYFGPGTRLLVL.

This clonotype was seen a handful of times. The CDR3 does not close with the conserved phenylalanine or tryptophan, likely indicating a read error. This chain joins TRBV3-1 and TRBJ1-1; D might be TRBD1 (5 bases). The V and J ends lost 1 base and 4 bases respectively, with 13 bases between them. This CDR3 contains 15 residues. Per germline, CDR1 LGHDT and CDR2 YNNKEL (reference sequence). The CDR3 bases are TGTGCCAGCAGCCAAGGCCGGCGGGGGGTCACTGAAGCTTTCCTT. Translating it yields CASSQGRRGVTEAFL.

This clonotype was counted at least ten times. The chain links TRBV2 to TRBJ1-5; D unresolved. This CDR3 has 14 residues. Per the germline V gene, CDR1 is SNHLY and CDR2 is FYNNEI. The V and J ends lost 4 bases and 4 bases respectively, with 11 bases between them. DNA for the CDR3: TGTGCCAGCAGTGTTAACGGCCTTAATCAGCCCCAGCATTTT. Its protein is CASSVNGLNQPQHF.

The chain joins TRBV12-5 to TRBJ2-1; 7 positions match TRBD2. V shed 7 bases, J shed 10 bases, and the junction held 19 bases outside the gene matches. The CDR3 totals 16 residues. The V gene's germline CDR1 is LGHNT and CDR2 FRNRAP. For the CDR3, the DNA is TGTGCTAGTGTTCGCCGGGGTGGGCTAGCGGTAGGGGAGCAGTTCTTC. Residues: CASVRRGGLAVGEQFF.

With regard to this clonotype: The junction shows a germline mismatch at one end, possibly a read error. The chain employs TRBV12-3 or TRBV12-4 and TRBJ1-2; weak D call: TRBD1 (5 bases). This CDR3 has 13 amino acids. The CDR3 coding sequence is TGTGCCAGCACCCAGAGCAGGGTTCAAGGCTACGCCTTC. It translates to CASTQSRVQGYAF.

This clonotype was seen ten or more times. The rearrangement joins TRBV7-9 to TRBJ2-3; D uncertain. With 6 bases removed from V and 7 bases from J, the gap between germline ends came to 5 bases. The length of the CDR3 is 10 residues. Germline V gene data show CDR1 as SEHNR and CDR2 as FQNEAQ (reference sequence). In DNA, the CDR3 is TGTGCCAGCAGGGCCTATACGCAGTATTTT. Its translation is CASRAYTQYF.